Listed below are T cell receptor beta chains from one sample, sequenced in a study of cytomegalovirus exposure and HLA in healthy donors. This table comes from immunoSEQ multiplex PCR, and its TCRdb copy is limited to in-frame clones, with some not included. The repertoire holds about 150,000 clones, with roughly four fifths as singletons. Input material: PBMCs. The source is a girl under 18 in good health and CMV-seropositive. CDR3s include the opening cysteine and the closing phenylalanine or tryptophan. Fields, in order: V gene, clone size, J gene, D gene, CDR3 protein, CDR3 DNA. D genes are given only for firm matches. For some rows the clone size is stated as once, few or many, or as a class when expanded; others skip it.

>TRBV10-2|NA|TRBJ2-5|NA
CASSESIREAQYF
TGCGCCAGCAGTGAGTCCATAAGAGAGGCCCAGTACTTC
>TRBV6-5|NA|TRBJ2-1|NA
CASTAGGSGNEQFF
TGTGCCAGCACAGCAGGAGGGAGCGGCAATGAGCAGTTCTTC
>TRBV5-6|NA|TRBJ1-3|TRBD1
CASSLGTGGSGNTIYF
TGTGCCAGCAGCTTGGGGACAGGAGGATCTGGAAACACCATATATTTT
>TRBV11-3|NA|TRBJ2-7|TRBD2
CASSSSREAGGHEQYF
TGTGCCAGCAGCTCCTCGCGTGAAGCGGGGGGCCACGAGCAGTACTTC
>TRBV4-2|NA|TRBJ1-1|NA
CASSQETGWTEAFF
TGTGCCAGCAGCCAAGAAACAGGGTGGACTGAAGCTTTCTTT
>TRBV9|once|TRBJ1-1|TRBD1
CASSVGDRVKKDTEAFF
TGTGCCAGCAGCGTGGGGGACAGGGTAAAGAAGGACACTGAAGCTTTCTTT
>TRBV19|NA|TRBJ2-5|TRBD2
CASSMSGNIQETQYF
TGTGCCAGTAGTATGAGCGGGAACATCCAAGAGACCCAGTACTTC
>TRBV30|NA|TRBJ1-1|NA
CACSRGTEAFF
TGTGCCTGTTCCAGGGGCACTGAAGCTTTCTTT
>TRBV5-1|NA|TRBJ1-1|TRBD1
CASSSRGLNTEAFF
TGCGCCAGCAGCAGCAGGGGGTTGAACACTGAAGCTTTCTTT
>TRBV2|NA|TRBJ1-5|TRBD1
CASNVDRVGNRPQHF
TGTGCCAGCAACGTAGACAGGGTTGGCAATCGGCCCCAGCATTTT
>TRBV11-3|few|TRBJ1-6|TRBD1
CASSNRDRNSPLHF
TGTGCCAGCAGCAACCGGGACAGAAATTCACCCCTCCACTTT
>TRBV30|NA|TRBJ1-1|NA
CAWSIIGLGGEAFF
TGTGCCTGGAGTATCATCGGGCTCGGAGGAGAAGCTTTCTTT
>TRBV30|NA|TRBJ1-2|NA
CAWSPGTYLYGYTF
TGTGCCTGGAGTCCAGGGACATATCTCTATGGCTACACCTTC
>TRBV19|NA|TRBJ2-1|NA
CASSIERGTEQFF
TGTGCCAGTAGTATAGAGCGGGGAACTGAGCAGTTCTTC
>TRBV5-5|NA|TRBJ1-5|TRBD1
CASSFEDRVAQPQHF
TGTGCCAGCAGCTTCGAGGACAGGGTGGCTCAGCCCCAGCATTTT
>TRBV7-9|NA|TRBJ1-5|TRBD1
CASSSNLWEPGTGDQPQHF
TGTGCCAGCAGCTCCAACCTGTGGGAACCCGGGACAGGCGATCAGCCCCAGCATTTT
>TRBV7-8|NA|TRBJ2-7|TRBD2
CASSPSTSGGAYEQYF
TGTGCCAGCAGCCCCTCAACTAGCGGGGGGGCCTACGAGCAGTACTTC
>TRBV19|NA|TRBJ2-1|NA
CASSIGQVDYNEQFF
TGTGCCAGTAGTATTGGCCAGGTCGACTACAATGAGCAGTTCTTC
>TRBV7-6|few|TRBJ2-7|NA
CASSLPPQGYEQYF
TGTGCCAGCAGCTTACCCCCTCAGGGCTACGAGCAGTACTTC
>TRBV5-6|NA|TRBJ2-2|NA
CASSLGGGAISGELFF
TGTGCCAGCAGCTTGGGAGGGGGGGCCATCTCCGGGGAGCTGTTTTTT
>TRBV15|NA|TRBJ2-1|TRBD2
CATRHQRGAREQFF
TGTGCCACCAGGCACCAGCGGGGGGCTAGGGAGCAGTTCTTC
>TRBV25-1|once|TRBJ2-7|TRBD1
CASSRGAGQGNEQYF
TGTGCCAGCAGTAGGGGGGCGGGACAGGGGAACGAGCAGTACTTC
>TRBV5-5|NA|TRBJ1-2|NA
CASSLRGNYGYTF
TGTGCCAGCAGCTTAAGGGGTAACTATGGCTACACCTTC
>TRBV7-2|once|TRBJ2-7|NA
CASSIGGEQYF
TGTGCCAGCAGCATCGGTGGCGAGCAGTACTTC
>TRBV6-5|NA|TRBJ1-5|NA
CASSRTIGGNQPQHF
TGTGCCAGCAGTCGAACGATCGGGGGCAATCAGCCCCAGCATTTT
>TRBV4-1|once|TRBJ2-3|TRBD2
CASSLNRRGGAPDTQYF
TGCGCCAGCAGCCTCAATCGTCGCGGGGGGGCCCCAGATACGCAGTATTTT
>TRBV29-1|NA|TRBJ2-7|TRBD1
CSVSPGQVYEQYF
TGCAGCGTCTCACCCGGACAGGTCTACGAGCAGTACTTC
>TRBV6-5|NA|TRBJ2-1|TRBD2
CASSRTSGGDEQFF
TGTGCCAGCAGCCGGACTAGCGGGGGTGATGAGCAGTTCTTC
>TRBV19|NA|TRBJ1-4|TRBD1
CASRQQGVNEKLFF
TGTGCCAGTAGACAACAGGGGGTTAATGAAAAACTGTTTTTT
>TRBV6-5|NA|TRBJ1-2|NA
CASSFASERYGYTF
TGTGCCAGCAGTTTTGCGTCCGAACGCTATGGCTACACCTTC
>TRBV2|NA|TRBJ1-1|TRBD1
CASSEDRGRNTEAFF
TGTGCCAGCTCAGAGGACAGGGGGCGGAACACTGAAGCTTTCTTT
>TRBV12-5|NA|TRBJ1-1|NA
CASGSTPRDWAFF
TGTGCTAGTGGTTCAACCCCCCGGGATTGGGCTTTCTTT
>TRBV6-1|NA|TRBJ1-1|NA
CASSDPPDKNTEAFF
TGTGCCAGCAGTGATCCTCCGGACAAGAACACTGAAGCTTTCTTT
>TRBV5-1|NA|TRBJ2-1|TRBD2
CASSRGLAGTYNEQFF
TGCGCCAGCAGCCGGGGACTAGCGGGGACCTATAATGAGCAGTTCTTC
>TRBV5-1|few|TRBJ1-6|TRBD1
CASSLTGSGGNYDSPLHF
TGCGCCAGCAGCTTGACGGGTTCAGGGGGCAACTACGATTCACCCCTCCACTTT
>TRBV5-1|NA|TRBJ2-7|TRBD1
CASSPEMGQGNEQYF
TGCGCCAGCAGCCCCGAGATGGGACAGGGAAACGAGCAGTACTTC
>TRBV6-1|NA|TRBJ2-2|NA
CASSERRAGTGELFF
TGTGCCAGCAGTGAAAGGAGGGCGGGCACCGGGGAGCTGTTTTTT
>TRBV7-7|NA|TRBJ2-2|NA
CASSYQGGFTTGELFF
TGTGCTAGCAGTTACCAAGGGGGTTTTACCACCGGGGAGCTGTTTTTT
>TRBV27|NA|TRBJ2-5|NA
CASSWRETQYF
TGTGCCAGCAGTTGGAGAGAGACCCAGTACTTC
>TRBV7-9|NA|TRBJ2-7|TRBD1
CASSFAGGYEQYF
TGTGCCAGCAGCTTCGCAGGGGGCTACGAGCAGTACTTC
>TRBV10-1|NA|TRBJ1-1|TRBD1
CASSQGVGDTEAFF
TGCGCCAGCAGCCAGGGGGTAGGAGACACTGAAGCTTTCTTT
>TRBV2|NA|TRBJ1-5|NA
CASSEAQNSNQPQHF
TGTGCCAGCAGTGAAGCCCAGAATAGCAATCAGCCCCAGCATTTT
>TRBV7-7|NA|TRBJ1-1|TRBD1
CASRPITGDTEAFF
TGTGCTAGCAGACCCATTACAGGGGACACTGAAGCTTTCTTT
>TRBV11-2|NA|TRBJ2-5|TRBD2
CASTRSGAPETQYF
TGTGCCAGCACCCGTAGCGGGGCCCCAGAGACCCAGTACTTC
>TRBV29-1|NA|TRBJ2-3|TRBD1
CSVEGARDRVVLNDTQYF
TGCAGCGTTGAAGGGGCCCGGGACAGGGTCGTCCTTAATGATACGCAGTATTTT
>TRBV5-1|NA|TRBJ1-2|NA
CASTDTYGYTF
TGCGCCAGCACCGACACCTATGGCTACACCTTC
>TRBV2|NA|TRBJ2-7|NA
CASSVSGQTYEQYF
TGTGCCAGCAGTGTCTCTGGACAGACCTACGAGCAGTACTTC
>TRBV2|NA|TRBJ1-1|NA
CASRRAAEAFF
TGTGCCAGCAGGAGGGCAGCTGAAGCTTTCTTT
>TRBV7-2|NA|TRBJ1-2|NA
CASSPGGYGYTF
TGTGCCAGCAGCCCGGGGGGGTATGGCTACACCTTC
>TRBV5-1|NA|TRBJ2-7|NA
CASSLSGLIYEQYF
TGCGCCAGCAGCCTTTCGGGACTCATCTACGAGCAGTACTTC
>TRBV19|NA|TRBJ1-2|TRBD1
CASSIIVGTAYGYTF
TGTGCCAGTAGTATAATTGTAGGGACAGCCTATGGCTACACCTTC